The source of this TCR beta chain is a study of early stage breast cancer tumors. Study-level findings and limits: Functional markers like CD4, CD8 and FOXP3 were missed in bulk sequencing.

Germline V gene sequence: CDR1 SGHTA, CDR2 FQGNSA. Trimming stripped 3 bases from V and 4 bases from J, with 9 bases between. The CDR3 has 13 amino acids. Only in-frame clones appear in the TCRdb table, and some are missing; sequencing was by immunoSEQ multiplex PCR. Counted here are around 30,000 clones, approximately 75% occurring once; the ten biggest clones make up 33%. This clone showed up just a few times. Its cognate antigen is unknown. The TCR originated in a person between 50 and 60 years old with breast cancer. The specimen was blood. This rearrangement joins TRBV7-2 to TRBJ1-2, with a possible D match to TRBD1 (6 bases). CDR3 protein: CASSLWDTYGYTF. Here the CDR3 DNA reads TGTGCCAGCAGCTTGTGGGACACCTATGGCTACACCTTC. Combining the CDR3 with reference TRBV7-2 and TRBJ1-2 gives the whole variable domain GAGVSQSPSNKVTEKGKDVELRCDPISGHTALYWYRQSLGQGLEFLIYFQGNSAPDKSGLPSDRFSAERTGGSVSTLTIQRTQQEDSAVYLCASSLWDTYGYTFGSGTRLTVV.